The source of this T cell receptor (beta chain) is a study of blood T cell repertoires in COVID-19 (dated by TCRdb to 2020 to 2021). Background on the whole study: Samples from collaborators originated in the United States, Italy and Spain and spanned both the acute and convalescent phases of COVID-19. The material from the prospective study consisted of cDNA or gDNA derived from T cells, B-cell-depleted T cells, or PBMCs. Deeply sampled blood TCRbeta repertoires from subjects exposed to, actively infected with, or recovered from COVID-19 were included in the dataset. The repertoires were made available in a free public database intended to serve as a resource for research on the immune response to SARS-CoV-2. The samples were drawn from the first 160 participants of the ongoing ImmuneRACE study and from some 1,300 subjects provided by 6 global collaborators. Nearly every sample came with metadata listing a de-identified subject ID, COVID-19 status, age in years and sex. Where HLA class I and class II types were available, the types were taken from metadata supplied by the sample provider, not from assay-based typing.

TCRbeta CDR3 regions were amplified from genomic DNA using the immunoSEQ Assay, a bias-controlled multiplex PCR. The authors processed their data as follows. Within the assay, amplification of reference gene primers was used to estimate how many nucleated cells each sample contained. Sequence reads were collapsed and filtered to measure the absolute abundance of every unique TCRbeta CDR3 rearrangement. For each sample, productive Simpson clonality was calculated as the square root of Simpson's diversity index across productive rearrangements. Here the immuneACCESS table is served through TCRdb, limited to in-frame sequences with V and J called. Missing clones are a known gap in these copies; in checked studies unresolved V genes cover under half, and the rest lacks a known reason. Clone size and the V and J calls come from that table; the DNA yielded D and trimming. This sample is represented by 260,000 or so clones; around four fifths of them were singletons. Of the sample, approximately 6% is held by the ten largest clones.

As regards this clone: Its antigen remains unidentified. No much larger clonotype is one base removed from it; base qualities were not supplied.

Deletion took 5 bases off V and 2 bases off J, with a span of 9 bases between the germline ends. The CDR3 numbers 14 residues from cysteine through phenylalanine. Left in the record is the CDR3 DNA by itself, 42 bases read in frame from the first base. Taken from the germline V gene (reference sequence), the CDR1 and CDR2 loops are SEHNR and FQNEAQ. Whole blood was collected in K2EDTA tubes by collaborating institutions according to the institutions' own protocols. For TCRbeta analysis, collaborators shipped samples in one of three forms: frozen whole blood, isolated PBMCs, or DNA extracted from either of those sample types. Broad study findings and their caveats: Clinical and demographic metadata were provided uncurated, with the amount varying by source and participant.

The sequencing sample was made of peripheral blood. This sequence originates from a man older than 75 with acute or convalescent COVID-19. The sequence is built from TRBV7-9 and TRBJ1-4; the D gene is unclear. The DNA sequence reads TGTGCCAGCAGCCTCGGACTTACTAATGAAAAACTGTTTTTT. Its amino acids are CASSLGLTNEKLFF.